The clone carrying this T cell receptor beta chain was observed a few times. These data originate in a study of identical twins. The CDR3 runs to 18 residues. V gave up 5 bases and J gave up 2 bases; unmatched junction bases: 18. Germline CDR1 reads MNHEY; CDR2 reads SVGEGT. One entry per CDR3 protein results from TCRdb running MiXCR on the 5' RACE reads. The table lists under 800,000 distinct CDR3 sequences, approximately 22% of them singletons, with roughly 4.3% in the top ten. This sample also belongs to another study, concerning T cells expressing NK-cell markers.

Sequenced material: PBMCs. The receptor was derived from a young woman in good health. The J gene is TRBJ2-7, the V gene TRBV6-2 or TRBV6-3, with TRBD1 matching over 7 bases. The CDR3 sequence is CASSPWGRRTGNPYEQYF. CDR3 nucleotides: TGTGCCAGCAGTCCGTGGGGGCGTCGGACAGGCAACCCCTACGAGCAGTACTTC.